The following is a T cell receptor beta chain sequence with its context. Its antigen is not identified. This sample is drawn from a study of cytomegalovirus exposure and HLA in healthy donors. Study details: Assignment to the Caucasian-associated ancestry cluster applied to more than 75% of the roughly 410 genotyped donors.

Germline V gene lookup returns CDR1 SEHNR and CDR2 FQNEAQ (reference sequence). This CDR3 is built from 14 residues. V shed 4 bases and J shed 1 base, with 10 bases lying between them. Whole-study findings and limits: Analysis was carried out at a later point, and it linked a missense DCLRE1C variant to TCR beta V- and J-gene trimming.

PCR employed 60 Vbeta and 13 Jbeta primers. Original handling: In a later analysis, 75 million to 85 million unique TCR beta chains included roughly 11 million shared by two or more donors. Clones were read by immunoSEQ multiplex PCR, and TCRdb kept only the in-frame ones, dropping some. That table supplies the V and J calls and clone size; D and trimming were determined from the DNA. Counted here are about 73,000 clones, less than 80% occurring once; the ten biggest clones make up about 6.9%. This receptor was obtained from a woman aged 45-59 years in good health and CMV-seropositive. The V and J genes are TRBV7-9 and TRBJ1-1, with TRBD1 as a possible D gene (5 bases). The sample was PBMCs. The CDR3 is CASSSGGKNTEAFF. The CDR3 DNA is TGTGCCAGCAGCTCTGGGGGGAAGAACACTGAAGCTTTCTTT.